Following are 22 T cell receptor beta chains from one sample sequenced in a study of neurological immune-mediated disorders. TCRdb processed the 5' RACE reads anew with MiXCR; each CDR3 protein has one entry. The profile shows roughly 62,000 distinct CDR3 sequences, approximately 4.6% of them singletons. Sequenced: PBMCs. The receptors here all came from a woman aged 45-60 years with multiple sclerosis.

The table lists this clonotype with many counts. The rearrangement uses TRBV7-2 and TRBJ1-1; weak D call: TRBD1 (5 bases). From germline, CDR1 is SGHTA and CDR2 FQGNSA. This CDR3 has 13 amino acids. V was shortened by 5 bases and J by 6 bases, with 13 bases between the two germline ends. The CDR3 region is CASSPARGSEAFF. For the CDR3, the DNA is TGTGCCAGCAGCCCAGCACGGGGCTCTGAAGCTTTCTTT.

In the case of this clonotype: This could be a read error, since a much larger clone is one nucleotide away. As the CDR3 is not closed by the conserved phenylalanine or tryptophan, this likely results from a read error. The rearrangement joins TRBV20-1 to TRBJ2-6; no reliable D call. Trimming cost V 6 bases and J 1 base, with 7 bases left between them. CDR1 is DFQATT and CDR2 is SNEGSKA in the germline V gene (reference sequence). The CDR3 sequence is 13 residues long. The CDR3 region has the DNA TGCAGTGCGCCAAGTTCTGGGGCCAACGTCCTGACTGTC. Translation gives CSAPSSGANVLTV.

This clonotype occurred many times. This chain links TRBV5-1 with TRBJ1-4; D unresolved. Trimming cost V 0 bases and J 10 bases, with 13 bases left between them. CDR1 SGHRS and CDR2 YFSETQ come from the germline V gene. The CDR3 is made up of 14 amino acids. CDR3 sequence (DNA): TGCGCCAGCAGCTTGGAGGAAGCCCGGGGAAAACTGTTTTTT. Amino acids: CASSLEEARGKLFF.

This clonotype was detected ten times or more. The chain links TRBV5-1 to TRBJ2-2; 15 nucleotides align to TRBD2. Losses at the gene ends were 4 bases for V and 0 bases for J; bases not matched to a gene: 4. Per the germline V gene, CDR1 is SGHRS and CDR2 is YFSETQ. The CDR3 runs to 18 residues. CDR3 in amino acids: CASSMGLAGGANTGELFF. The CDR3 nucleotides are TGCGCCAGCAGCATGGGACTAGCGGGGGGCGCGAACACCGGGGAGCTGTTTTTT. Combining the CDR3 with reference TRBV5-1 and TRBJ2-2 gives the whole variable domain KAGVTQTPRYLIKTRGQQVTLSCSPISGHRSVSWYQQTPGQGLQFLFEYFSETQRNKGNFPGRFSGRQFSNSRSEMNVSTLELGDSALYLCASSMGLAGGANTGELFFGEGSRLTVL.

This clonotype was found many times. The V and J genes are TRBV7-2 and TRBJ2-1, with unresolved D. Germline V gene sequence: CDR1 SGHTA, CDR2 FQGNSA. V shed 1 base and J shed 4 bases, with 14 bases lying between them. The length of the CDR3 is 16 residues. CDR3 in amino acids: CASSLGELLLYNEQFF. For the CDR3, the DNA is TGTGCCAGCAGCTTAGGAGAGTTACTACTTTACAATGAGCAGTTCTTC. The entire variable domain, with the rest obtained from reference TRBV7-2 and TRBJ2-1, is as follows: GAGVSQSPSNKVTEKGKDVELRCDPISGHTALYWYRQSLGQGLEFLIYFQGNSAPDKSGLPSDRFSAERTGGSVSTLTIQRTQQEDSAVYLCASSLGELLLYNEQFFGPGTRLTVL.

As to this clonotype: A read error may account for a junction end that differs from germline. The CDR3 DNA follows: TGTGCCAGCAGCTTAAGGTTCGAGGCCTATCAGCCCCAGAATTTT. Translating it yields CASSLRFEAYQPQNF. The chain has TRBV5-5 and TRBJ1-5; no definite D call. Germline V gene lookup returns CDR1 SGHKS and CDR2 YYEKEE (reference sequence). The CDR3 loop spans 15 amino acids.

This clonotype was counted many times. V gene TRBV15 combines with J gene TRBJ2-1; perhaps TRBD2 as D (6 bases). Germline values: CDR1 LNHNV, CDR2 YYDKDF (reference sequence). V gave up 3 bases and J gave up 7 bases, with 22 bases separating them. The CDR3 covers 17 residues. The CDR3 loop is CATSRDNPGRGINEQFF. In nucleotides, the CDR3 is TGTGCCACCAGCAGGGATAATCCGGGCCGGGGGATTAATGAGCAGTTCTTC.

At least ten counts were recorded for this clonotype. The chain joins TRBV5-1 to TRBJ2-3, with D tentatively TRBD1 (6 bases). The CDR3 sequence is 14 residues long. Germline V gives CDR1 SGHRS, CDR2 YFSETQ. Trimming took off 10 bases at V and 3 bases at J, with 18 bases between the two ends. The CDR3 is CACRTDSRTDTQYF. CDR3 DNA sequence: TGCGCCTGCCGGACGGACAGCAGAACAGATACGCAGTATTTT.

In regard to this clonotype: The junction and the germline gene differ at one end; a read error may be behind it. V is TRBV5-1 and J is TRBJ2-3, with 9 bases that match TRBD1. Germline V CDR1 and CDR2: SGHRS, YFSETQ. The CDR3 runs 15 residues. CDR3: CASSLGQGGPDTQYF. The CDR3 DNA reads TGCGCCAGTAGCTTGGGACAGGGAGGACCAGATACGCAGTATTTT. Full variable domain (rest looked up from reference TRBV5-1 and TRBJ2-3): KAGVTQTPRYLIKTRGQQVTLSCSPISGHRSVSWYQQTPGQGLQFLFEYFSETQRNKGNFPGRFSGRQFSNSRSEMNVSTLELGDSALYLCASSLGQGGPDTQYFGPGTRLTVL.

In this sample, this clonotype turned up many times. The chain uses TRBV6-2 or TRBV6-3 and TRBJ2-6; the match to TRBD1 covers 7 bases. J lost 4 bases, V lost 6 bases, and 6 bases had no gene match. The germline V gene encodes CDR1 MNHEY and CDR2 SVGEGT. There are 15 residues in the CDR3. CDR3 residues: CASSPTGDGANVLTF. The CDR3 bases are TGTGCCAGCAGCCCCACAGGGGACGGGGCCAACGTCCTGACTTTC.

At least ten counts were recorded for this clonotype. The chain joins TRBV6-2 or TRBV6-3 to TRBJ1-5; TRBD1 is a possible D gene (6 bases). The germline V gene has CDR1 MNHEY and CDR2 SVGEGT. Trimming shortened V by 4 bases and J by 1 base, and 11 bases separated the two germline ends. CDR3 size: 15 residues. The DNA for the CDR3 is TGTGCCAGCAGTTCCGGGACACTCAGCAATCAGCCCCAGCATTTT. It specifies CASSSGTLSNQPQHF.

The chain combines TRBV6-6 with TRBJ2-7, with D possibly being TRBD2 (5 bases). V lost 2 bases and J lost 4, with 9 bases in between. CDR3 length: 13 amino acids. Germline CDR1 reads MNHNY; CDR2 reads SVGAGI (reference sequence). CDR3 amino acids: CASSYDYSYEQYF. CDR3 nucleotide sequence: TGTGCCAGCAGTTACGACTACAGTTACGAGCAGTACTTC.

The table lists this clonotype with many counts. The chain recombines TRBV11-3 with TRBJ2-1; 14 positions match TRBD2. Germline V gives CDR1 SGHNT, CDR2 YENEEA. The CDR3 totals 16 residues. J lost 8 bases, V lost 4 bases, and 7 bases had no gene match. CDR3 amino acids: CASSSRTSGGPDEQFF. The CDR3 bases are TGTGCCAGCAGCTCCCGGACTAGCGGGGGGCCCGATGAGCAGTTCTTC.

V gene TRBV11-2 combines with J gene TRBJ1-3; D unresolved. The CDR3 is 14 amino acids. The V gene lost 6 bases and the J gene lost 3 bases, with 12 bases spanning the gap. Germline CDR1 SGHAT, CDR2 FQNNGV. The CDR3 DNA is TGTGCCAGCAGGACGGGTCTGGATGGAAACACCATATATTTT. This codes for CASRTGLDGNTIYF.

This clonotype was counted many times. The rearrangement uses TRBV5-1 and TRBJ2-5; 9 nucleotides line up with TRBD1. This CDR3 has 16 amino acids. Germline CDR1 is SGHRS and CDR2 is YFSETQ. Unmatched junction bases numbered 10, after V lost 0 bases and J lost 7 bases. Written as DNA, the CDR3 is TGCGCCAGCAGCTTGGTATCGGGACAGGGCCTCGGGACCCAGTACTTC. It translates to CASSLVSGQGLGTQYF.

This clonotype was observed many times. The V gene is TRBV7-2, the J gene TRBJ2-7, with D perhaps TRBD2 (7 bases). The CDR3 contains 15 residues. V was cut by 2 bases and J by 1 base, with 12 bases left in between. CDR1 and CDR2 from the germline V gene are SGHTA and FQGNSA. The CDR3, as DNA: TGTGCCAGCAGCTTAAACGGGGGGCCTTCCTACGAGCAGTACTTC. Residues: CASSLNGGPSYEQYF.

This clonotype was found many times. The chain has TRBV7-2 and TRBJ2-2, with D unclear. CDR1 and CDR2 (germline): SGHTA, FQGNSA. V was pared by 2 bases and J by 8 bases, with 12 bases between. The CDR3 runs 14 residues. CDR3 region: CASSLKPSRGELFF. For the CDR3, the DNA is TGTGCCAGCAGCTTAAAGCCCTCGAGGGGGGAGCTGTTTTTT. Based on the CDR3 plus reference TRBV7-2 and TRBJ2-2, the full variable domain is GAGVSQSPSNKVTEKGKDVELRCDPISGHTALYWYRQSLGQGLEFLIYFQGNSAPDKSGLPSDRFSAERTGGSVSTLTIQRTQQEDSAVYLCASSLKPSRGELFFGEGSRLTVL.

This clonotype has ten or more counts. V usage is TRBV20-1 and J usage is TRBJ2-4; 9 bases line up with TRBD2. Germline values: CDR1 DFQATT, CDR2 SNEGSKA (reference sequence). The CDR3 extends over 16 amino acids. The V gene end was trimmed by 3 bases and the J gene end by 3 bases; junction bases not matched to a gene: 9. CDR3 DNA sequence: TGCAGTGCTAGTATCGCGGGGGGGCAGGACAAAAACATTCAGTACTTC. This gives the protein CSASIAGGQDKNIQYF.

This clonotype turned up a few times. This chain connects TRBV15 to TRBJ2-7, with a tentative D call TRBD2 (6 bases). V lost 6 bases and J lost 2, with 11 bases in between. CDR3 length equals 13 residues. Germline CDR1 and CDR2: LNHNV and YYDKDF (reference sequence). The CDR3 here is CATRGRPPYEQYV. CDR3 nucleotides: TGTGCCACCAGGGGGAGGCCTCCCTACGAGCAGTACGTC.

This clonotype was detected many times. CDR3 sequence: CASGLKLASSYNEQFF. The CDR3 nucleotides are TGTGCTAGTGGTTTGAAACTAGCGAGCTCCTACAATGAGCAGTTCTTC. The chain links TRBV12-5 to TRBJ2-1; 7 nucleotides line up with TRBD2. Germline trimming cut 2 bases from V and 0 bases from J; bases unmatched to any gene: 4. Germline V CDR1 and CDR2: LGHNT, FRNRAP. This CDR3 comprises 16 residues.

In this sample, this clonotype turned up once. This rearrangement joins TRBV20-1 to TRBJ2-5, with a tentative D call TRBD2 (6 bases). The CDR3 has 15 amino acids. Germline V gives CDR1 DFQATT, CDR2 SNEGSKA (reference sequence). V dropped 6 bases and J dropped 2 bases, with 19 bases sitting between them. CDR3 sequence reads: CSARLVGVRQETQYF. DNA for the CDR3: TGCAGTGCACGACTAGTGGGGGTTCGGCAAGAGACCCAGTACTTC.

This clonotype has a count of ten or more. This sequence joins TRBV7-2 and TRBJ1-6; D possibly corresponds to TRBD1 (6 bases). This CDR3 has 14 residues. The germline V and J ends were trimmed by 3 bases and 9 bases, with 12 bases remaining between them. Germline CDR1 and CDR2: SGHTA and FQGNSA. CDR3 bases: TGTGCCAGCAGCTTGCAGGGGCATGGTTCACCCCTCCACTTT. Translated, it gives CASSLQGHGSPLHF.